One sample yielded the 17 T cell receptor beta chains listed below, sequenced in a study of blood T cell repertoires in COVID-19. Sequenced by immunoSEQ multiplex PCR; TCRdb stores in-frame clones only, minus some. The table has 330,000 or so clones, about 92% seen once; the top ten hold less than 20%. Material for sequencing was PBMCs or T cells enriched from blood (not recorded which). These receptors all stem from a woman aged 25 to 39 who had recovered from COVID-19.

J is TRBJ1-6 and V is TRBV28; D is perhaps TRBD1 (5 bases). The CDR3 extends over 14 amino acids. V lost 3 bases to trimming and J lost 5 bases, with 8 bases between them. In germline, CDR1 is MDHEN, CDR2 SYDVKM. DNA for the CDR3: TGTGCCAGCAGTTTTGGGGGGAATAATTCACCCCTCCACTTT. As protein: CASSFGGNNSPLHF. Full variable domain (outside the CDR3, taken from reference TRBV28 and TRBJ1-6): DVKVTQSSRYLVKRTGEKVFLECVQDMDHENMFWYRQDPGLGLRLIYFSYDVKMKEKGDIPEGYSVSREKKERFSLILESASTNQTSMYLCASSFGGNNSPLHFGNGTRLTVT.

This clone was seen just once. This chain connects TRBV10-3 to TRBJ2-5, with 9 bases lining up with TRBD1. The V and J ends lost 6 bases and 2 bases, in that order; junction bases with no gene match: 7. The CDR3 is 15 residues long. Germline CDR1 and CDR2: ENHRY and SYGVKD. The CDR3 DNA reads TGTGCCATCAGGAGACAGGGGGGATCTCAAGAGACCCAGTACTTC. Protein sequence: CAIRRQGGSQETQYF.

This clone has a handful of counts. The chain is built from TRBV10-1 and TRBJ2-7, with unresolved D. The V gene lost 3 bases and the J gene lost 5 bases, with 20 bases spanning the gap. This CDR3 has 16 residues. The germline gives CDR1 WNHNN, CDR2 SYGVQD (reference sequence). CDR3 DNA: TGCGCCAGCAGTGAATTGGCAGGAAAAATTTTCAACGAGCAGTACTTC. Amino acids: CASSELAGKIFNEQYF.

The chain carries TRBV4-3 and TRBJ2-1, with 7 bases fitting TRBD2. Germline CDR1 and CDR2: LGHNA and YSLEER. The CDR3 runs 15 residues. With 3 bases clipped from V and 4 bases from J, the junction kept 6 bases outside the gene matches. For the CDR3, the DNA is TGCGCCAGCAGCCAGTACGGGACTAATTACAATGAGCAGTTCTTC. Translating it yields CASSQYGTNYNEQFF.

In nucleotides, the CDR3 is TGTGCCAGTAGTAAAGGGGCAGAAGCCTCCACTGAAGCTTTCTTT. Translated, it gives CASSKGAEASTEAFF. This chain links TRBV19 with TRBJ1-1, with D perhaps TRBD1 (5 bases). The V gene lost 4 bases and the J gene lost 4 bases, with 16 bases spanning the gap. CDR3 size: 15 residues. Germline assignment: CDR1 LNHDA and CDR2 SQIVND (reference sequence).

The chain carries TRBV4-3 and TRBJ2-1, with 8 nucleotides matching TRBD2. Per the germline V gene, CDR1 is LGHNA and CDR2 is YSLEER. The V segment lost 0 bases and the J segment 7 bases; nucleotides outside the gene matches: 5. CDR3 length: 15 residues. CDR3 coding DNA: TGCGCCAGCAGCCAAGACCCGGGGGGGCGGAATGAGCAGTTCTTC. Its translation: CASSQDPGGRNEQFF.

The V and J genes are TRBV5-1 and TRBJ1-3; TRBD1 is a possible D gene (5 bases). Per germline, CDR1 SGHRS and CDR2 YFSETQ. This CDR3 region has 15 residues. Between the trimmed V and J ends, which lost 0 bases and 4 bases, there was a span of 11 bases. In nucleotides, the CDR3 is TGCGCCAGCAGCTTGGCGTCAGGGTACGGAAACACCATATATTTT. It translates to CASSLASGYGNTIYF.

This clone was seen just once. This rearrangement joins TRBV7-2 to TRBJ1-2, with 7 bases identical to TRBD1. The germline gives CDR1 SGHTA, CDR2 FQGNSA. The V gene end was trimmed by 5 bases and the J gene end by 2 bases; junction bases not matched to a gene: 2. The CDR3 sequence is 13 residues long. This CDR3 is CASSQDRNYGYTF. In nucleotides, the CDR3 is TGTGCCAGCAGCCAGGACAGGAACTATGGCTACACCTTC. Together with reference TRBV7-2 and TRBJ1-2, the CDR3 gives the full variable domain: GAGVSQSPSNKVTEKGKDVELRCDPISGHTALYWYRQSLGQGLEFLIYFQGNSAPDKSGLPSDRFSAERTGGSVSTLTIQRTQQEDSAVYLCASSQDRNYGYTFGSGTRLTVV.

V gene TRBV12-3 or TRBV12-4 combines with J gene TRBJ2-7; TRBD1 matches at 8 bases. The V gene end was trimmed by 5 bases and the J gene end by 5 bases; junction bases not matched to a gene: 5. This CDR3 region has 13 residues. As DNA, the CDR3 is TGTGCCAGCAGTCGACAGGGGCGCAACGAGCAGTACTTC. Residues: CASSRQGRNEQYF.

J is TRBJ1-1 and V is TRBV29-1; D not resolved. In germline, CDR1 is SQVTM, CDR2 ANQGSEA. CDR3 length: 11 residues. V lost 4 bases and J 1 base, leaving 4 bases between the germline ends. CDR3 residues: CSVVRNTEAFF. CDR3 DNA sequence: TGCAGCGTTGTTAGGAACACTGAAGCTTTCTTT.

The V gene is TRBV7-3, the J gene TRBJ2-1, with 9 bases that match TRBD2. Germline V CDR1 and CDR2: SGHTA, FQGTGA. CDR3 size: 15 residues. Trimming cost V 0 bases and J 7 bases; bases outside gene matches: 4. Here the CDR3 reads CASSLTSGGWNEQFF. The CDR3 DNA reads as TGTGCCAGCAGCTTAACTAGCGGGGGATGGAATGAGCAGTTCTTC. Full variable domain (remainder filled in from reference TRBV7-3 and TRBJ2-1): GAGVSQTPSNKVTEKGKYVELRCDPISGHTALYWYRQSLGQGPEFLIYFQGTGAADDSGLPNDRFFAVRPEGSVSTLKIQRTERGDSAVYLCASSLTSGGWNEQFFGPGTRLTVL.

The chain employs TRBV9 and TRBJ2-5; TRBD2 matches at 8 bases. The V gene end was trimmed by 0 bases and the J gene end by 5 bases; junction bases not matched to a gene: 6. Germline V gives CDR1 SGDLS, CDR2 YYNGEE. The CDR3 is made up of 15 amino acids. The CDR3 bases are TGTGCCAGCAGCGTAGGTCAGCGGGGGTGGGAGACCCAGTACTTC. Amino acids: CASSVGQRGWETQYF.

This chain links TRBV6-1 with TRBJ2-7; TRBD1 matches at 7 bases. CDR3 size: 13 residues. The V segment lost 2 bases and the J segment 12 bases; nucleotides outside the gene matches: 10. Germline V lookup: CDR1 MNHNS, CDR2 SASEGT. The CDR3: CASSESLWDSPYF. The CDR3 DNA is TGTGCCAGCAGTGAAAGTTTGTGGGACAGTCCGTACTTC.

The V and J genes are TRBV24-1 and TRBJ1-1; D is unclear. The germline gives CDR1 KGHDR, CDR2 SFDVKD. The CDR3 is 17 residues long. V lost 1 base, J lost 5 bases, and 19 bases lay in between. The CDR3: CATSDFRKGHGRTEAFF. Here the CDR3 DNA reads TGTGCCACCAGTGATTTTCGGAAGGGCCATGGGAGGACTGAAGCTTTCTTT.

This chain links TRBV7-2 with TRBJ2-2, with 7 nucleotides matching TRBD1. Germline-derived CDR1 and CDR2 are SGHTA and FQGNSA. This CDR3 has 15 amino acids. The V gene end was trimmed by 3 bases and the J gene end by 0 bases; junction bases not matched to a gene: 1. Here the CDR3 reads CASSLDRPNTGELFF. The CDR3 DNA reads TGTGCCAGCAGCTTGGACAGGCCGAACACCGGGGAGCTGTTTTTT.

This clone was seen just once. The gene calls are TRBV3-1 (or the pseudogene TRBV3-2) and TRBJ1-1, with D perhaps matching TRBD1 (5 bases). Trimming left V 1 base short and J 4 bases short, with 16 bases between. The CDR3 runs to 16 residues. CDR1 is LGHDT and CDR2 is YNNKEL in the germline V gene (reference sequence). CDR3 nucleotide sequence: TGTGCCAGCAGCCAAGTATCGGGGGAGAAGGGCACTGAAGCTTTCTTT. The encoded protein is CASSQVSGEKGTEAFF.

This chain links TRBV4-3 with TRBJ1-1, with 10 bases that match TRBD1. Looked up from germline, CDR1 is LGHNA and CDR2 is YSLEER. Trimming cost V 1 base and J 4 bases; bases outside gene matches: 3. The CDR3 spans 15 residues. The CDR3 sequence: CASSQGGQGSTEAFF. The CDR3 DNA reads TGCGCCAGCAGCCAAGGGGGACAGGGGAGCACTGAAGCTTTCTTT.